The 26 T cell receptor beta chains reported below all come from one sample, sequenced in a study of OX40 agonist ivuxolimab in advanced cancers. The assay was immunoSEQ multiplex PCR, and TCRdb's table has in-frame clones only and misses some. This sample carries over 50,000 clones, more than 85% of them seen once, and the ten largest clones take approximately 1.4%. This specimen consisted of CD4+ or CD8+ T cells sorted from blood, obtained in a trial of the OX40 agonist ivuxolimab. The receptors were gathered from an adult with an advanced solid tumor such as melanoma, head and neck, liver or kidney cancer.

The V gene is TRBV4-1, the J gene TRBJ2-7; the match to TRBD2 covers 10 bases. The length of the CDR3 is 15 residues. Trimming at V came to 3 bases and at J to 3 bases, leaving 5 bases not matched to a gene. CDR1 is MGHRA and CDR2 is YSYEKL in the germline V gene. In nucleotides, the CDR3 is TGCGCCAGCAGCCAGGGACTAGCGTCTAACTACGAGCAGTACTTC. Its translation is CASSQGLASNYEQYF.

This rearrangement joins TRBV18 to TRBJ2-4; D is undetermined. The V end was cut by 4 bases, the J end by 7 bases, with 14 bases between. The germline CDR1 and CDR2 sequences are KGHSH and LQKENI. The CDR3 is 14 amino acids. The CDR3 spells CASSLSARANIQYF. Here the CDR3 DNA reads TGTGCCAGCTCACTCTCTGCCCGTGCGAACATTCAGTACTTC.

V gene TRBV7-8 combines with J gene TRBJ2-4; unclear D gene. CDR3 length equals 14 residues. V gave up 5 bases and J gave up 8 bases, with 16 bases separating them. CDR1 and CDR2 (germline): SGHVS, FQNEAQ. This CDR3 is CASSTDPQADIQYF. Written as DNA, the CDR3 is TGTGCCAGCAGCACGGACCCCCAGGCGGACATTCAGTACTTC.

This chain uses TRBV6-1 with TRBJ2-7; D might be TRBD1 or TRBD2, each matching 5 bases. The V end lost 0 bases, the J end lost 2 bases, and 17 bases lay between the germline ends. This CDR3 has 17 residues. Germline V CDR1 and CDR2: MNHNS, SASEGT. CDR3 in amino acids: CASSEAGTGPGTYEQYF. The DNA for the CDR3 is TGTGCCAGCAGTGAAGCGGGAACAGGTCCCGGGACCTACGAGCAGTACTTC.

The chain recombines TRBV2 with TRBJ1-2; no definite D call. The CDR3 is 15 amino acids. Trimming left V 1 base short and J 8 bases short, with 17 bases between. The germline gives CDR1 SNHLY, CDR2 FYNNEI. The CDR3 DNA follows: TGTGCCAGCAGTGAAGAAAGGGCGGCCCACCGGGGCTACACCTTC. Translating gives CASSEERAAHRGYTF.

The rearrangement uses TRBV6-5 and TRBJ2-1; perhaps TRBD2 as D (5 bases). The germline V and J ends were trimmed by 5 bases and 5 bases, with 7 bases remaining between them. The CDR3 loop spans 12 amino acids. Germline assignment: CDR1 MNHEY and CDR2 SVGAGI. Here the CDR3 DNA reads TGTGCCAGCAGTAGGACTGACAATGAGCAGTTCTTC. It encodes CASSRTDNEQFF.

This clone is a singleton in its sample. This chain connects TRBV10-3 to TRBJ1-2; tentatively, D is TRBD1 (6 bases). The germline V and J ends were trimmed by 2 bases and 4 bases, with 17 bases remaining between them. CDR1 and CDR2 (germline): ENHRY, SYGVKD. The CDR3 runs 16 residues. CDR3: CAISETQNRVPYGYTF. CDR3 bases: TGTGCCATCAGTGAGACACAAAACAGGGTTCCCTATGGCTACACCTTC.

J is TRBJ2-1 and V is TRBV9; maybe TRBD2 (5 bases). V was shortened by 4 bases and J by 1 base, with 15 bases between the two germline ends. The CDR3 is 16 amino acids. The germline gives CDR1 SGDLS, CDR2 YYNGEE. CDR3 amino acids: CASSTTGVGSYNEQFF. CDR3 nucleotides: TGTGCCAGCAGCACTACCGGGGTGGGGTCCTACAATGAGCAGTTCTTC.

The chain's CDR3 is CASSPSGTGPYEQYF. In DNA form, the CDR3 reads TGTGCCAGCAGCCCTAGCGGGACAGGGCCTTACGAGCAGTACTTC. V is TRBV6-5 and J is TRBJ2-7; D may match TRBD1 or TRBD2 (9 bases each). Between the trimmed V and J ends, which lost 6 bases and 4 bases, there was a span of 19 bases. CDR3 length: 15 amino acids. Germline-derived CDR1 and CDR2 are MNHEY and SVGAGI.

CDR3 sequence reads: CASSLSSGGSPGAFF. CDR3 nucleotides: TGTGCCAGCAGTCTCTCCTCTGGGGGATCCCCTGGAGCTTTCTTT. V is TRBV28 and J is TRBJ1-1; the D gene is possibly TRBD1 (5 bases). Germline-derived CDR1 and CDR2 are MDHEN and SYDVKM. This CDR3 has 15 residues. V lost 5 bases and J 10 bases, leaving 23 bases between the germline ends.

The rearrangement uses TRBV5-5 and TRBJ2-7; D unresolved. V lost 0 bases and J lost 4, with 17 bases in between. CDR3 length: 16 amino acids. Germline lookup yields CDR1 SGHKS and CDR2 YYEKEE (reference sequence). The CDR3 is CASSLAPALEAYEQYF. The CDR3 DNA sequence: TGTGCCAGCAGCTTGGCCCCGGCGCTCGAGGCGTACGAGCAGTACTTC.

The chain combines TRBV6-4 with TRBJ1-2; D is possibly TRBD1 (5 bases). This CDR3 comprises 13 residues. V dropped 7 bases and J dropped 4 bases, with 13 bases sitting between them. CDR1 and CDR2 (germline): MRHNA, SNTAGT. The CDR3 coding sequence is TGTGCCAGCATAAAAGGAGGGACCTATGGCTACACCTTC. It specifies CASIKGGTYGYTF.

V and J are TRBV6-5 and TRBJ1-5, with TRBD1 as a possible D gene (6 bases). This CDR3 has 16 residues. The germline V gene has CDR1 MNHEY and CDR2 SVGAGI. The ends were cut back, 0 bases at V and 6 bases at J, with 15 bases in the middle. The chain's CDR3 is CASSYSQGGLGQPQHF. CDR3 nucleotide sequence: TGTGCCAGCAGTTACTCACAAGGGGGGCTTGGTCAGCCCCAGCATTTT.

Remarks on this clone: Being one base from a much bigger clone, this may be a read error. This chain links TRBV5-4 with TRBJ1-2; unclear D gene. In germline, CDR1 is SGHNT, CDR2 YYREEE (reference sequence). The CDR3 spans 14 residues. V was clipped by 6 bases and J by 0 bases, with 12 bases between them. As DNA, the CDR3 is TGTGCCAGCAACTTCCCCCAAACTAACTATGGCTACACCTTC. Translating it yields CASNFPQTNYGYTF.

The V and J genes are TRBV7-2 and TRBJ1-3; tentative D call: TRBD1 (5 bases). V lost 2 bases and J lost 3, with 14 bases in between. Germline V gene lookup returns CDR1 SGHTA and CDR2 FQGNSA. The CDR3 contains 16 residues. CDR3 nucleotide sequence: TGTGCCAGCAGCTTATCGCCCCCCAGGGTTGGAAACACCATATATTTT. This gives the protein CASSLSPPRVGNTIYF.

The CDR3 spells CASSFGQGATEAFF. As DNA, the CDR3 is TGTGCCAGCAGCTTTGGACAGGGGGCCACTGAAGCTTTCTTT. The chain links TRBV7-9 to TRBJ1-1, with 11 bases aligning to TRBD1. J was trimmed by 4 bases and V by 3 bases; bases with no gene match: 1. Germline V gene sequence: CDR1 SEHNR, CDR2 FQNEAQ (reference sequence). This CDR3 is 14 amino acids long.

The chain links TRBV6-6 to TRBJ1-2; TRBD1 agrees at 8 bases. Germline loops: CDR1 MNHNY, CDR2 SVGAGI (reference sequence). The CDR3 consists of 13 residues. V lost 8 bases and J lost 7; bases outside the gene matches: 9. CDR3 DNA: TGTGCCAGCGGAGGACAGGGAGGGGGTGGCTACACCTTC. Protein: CASGGQGGGGYTF.

V usage is TRBV28 and J usage is TRBJ1-3; a weak D match, TRBD1 (6 bases). The CDR3 extends over 15 amino acids. Trimming took 7 bases from V and 0 from J, leaving 13 bases between them. Per the germline V gene, CDR1 is MDHEN and CDR2 is SYDVKM. The CDR3 loop is CASTETGTSGNTIYF. Written as DNA, the CDR3 is TGTGCCAGCACCGAAACAGGGACCTCTGGAAACACCATATATTTT.

The chain is built from TRBV5-1 and TRBJ2-5, with a tentative D call TRBD1 (5 bases). Germline assignment: CDR1 SGHRS and CDR2 YFSETQ. This CDR3 has 13 residues. Trimming took 6 bases from V and 3 from J, leaving 12 bases between them. The chain's CDR3 is CASNQGLEETQYF. The CDR3 region has the DNA TGCGCCAGCAACCAGGGTCTCGAAGAGACCCAGTACTTC.

The rearrangement joins TRBV4-1 to TRBJ1-4; 8 bases are shared with TRBD1. The CDR3 runs 16 residues. Germline V gene data show CDR1 as MGHRA and CDR2 as YSYEKL. The trim removed 0 bases at V and 8 bases at J, leaving 8 bases unmatched. The CDR3 DNA sequence: TGCGCCAGCAGCCAAGACCCCACAGGGGGGAGGGAAAAACTGTTTTTT. This translates into CASSQDPTGGREKLFF.

The chain links TRBV5-1 to TRBJ2-7; D is uncertain. CDR3 length equals 12 residues. The V end was cut by 0 bases, the J end by 6 bases, with 7 bases between. Germline V gene data show CDR1 as SGHRS and CDR2 as YFSETQ. The CDR3 loop reads CASSLVPLEQYF. DNA for the CDR3: TGCGCCAGCAGCTTGGTGCCTCTCGAGCAGTACTTC.

The chain has TRBV18 and TRBJ2-4; tentative D call: TRBD2 (6 bases). The CDR3 length is 14 residues. Deletions cut 2 bases from V and 1 base from J, with 6 bases between. Germline values: CDR1 KGHSH, CDR2 LQKENI. The CDR3 DNA is TGTGCCAGCTCACCAGCGGGGGCCAAAAACATTCAGTACTTC. Residues: CASSPAGAKNIQYF.

The V gene is TRBV20-1, the J gene TRBJ2-7; weak D call: TRBD2 (5 bases). Germline V gives CDR1 DFQATT, CDR2 SNEGSKA (reference sequence). This CDR3 contains 11 residues. V lost 3 bases and J lost 5, with 8 bases in between. CDR3 DNA: TGCAGTGCTAGGGACTGGGACGAGCAGTACTTC. Amino acids: CSARDWDEQYF.

The chain links TRBV10-2 to TRBJ2-1; D call uncertain. The V gene's germline CDR1 is WSHSY and CDR2 SAAADI. The CDR3 length is 11 residues. Trimming shortened V by 7 bases and J by 5 bases, and 6 bases separated the two germline ends. CDR3 coding DNA: TGCGCCAGCACCCCCCACAATGAGCAGTTCTTC. Its translation is CASTPHNEQFF.

This clone occurred once. This rearrangement joins TRBV5-1 to TRBJ1-2; 7 positions match TRBD1. V was pared by 3 bases and J by 4 bases, with 3 bases of the junction left unmatched. The germline gives CDR1 SGHRS, CDR2 YFSETQ. The CDR3 is 13 amino acids. CDR3 region: CASSYRDSYGYTF. The CDR3 DNA reads TGCGCCAGCAGCTACCGGGACAGCTATGGCTACACCTTC.

This chain joins TRBV9 and TRBJ2-1, with TRBD1 matching 9 bases. The V and J ends lost 5 bases and 4 bases, in that order; junction bases with no gene match: 7. The CDR3 consists of 15 residues. The germline V gene has CDR1 SGDLS and CDR2 YYNGEE. This chain's CDR3 is CASRGTGRGYNEQFF. DNA of the CDR3: TGTGCCAGCAGGGGGACAGGGAGGGGATACAATGAGCAGTTCTTC.